This T cell receptor (beta chain) was captured in a study of shared clonotypes between healthy human individuals. Overall study findings and caveats: Memory subsets generally showed smaller estimated richness than naive subsets did.

J lost 3 bases, V lost 3 bases, and 9 bases had no gene match. This CDR3 has 16 residues. Germline lookup yields CDR1 SGDLS and CDR2 YYNGEE. Terminally differentiated effector memory CD45RA+ cells were excluded by CCR7 positive selection of CD45RO-negative cells. Only in-frame clones appear in the TCRdb table, and some are missing; sequencing was by immunoSEQ multiplex PCR. The sample lists around 620,000 clones; approximately 95% were seen once. Concerning this clone itself: What it binds is not known.

Sequences were obtained from naive CD8+ T cells sorted from blood. The chain carries TRBV9 and TRBJ2-1, with 7 positions matching TRBD2. This TCR came from a woman aged 30 to 39 in good health. CDR3: CASSAHRGEIYNEQFF. DNA of the CDR3: TGTGCCAGCAGCGCCCACCGGGGGGAAATCTACAATGAGCAGTTCTTC.